Following are 18 T cell receptor beta chains from one sample sequenced in a study of blood T cell repertoires in COVID-19. The assay was immunoSEQ multiplex PCR, and TCRdb's table has in-frame clones only and misses some. The sample yields roughly 160,000 clones, 82% seen once. The sequenced sample was PBMCs or T cells enriched from blood (not recorded which). The receptors here all came from a man between 60 and 75 years old who had recovered from COVID-19.

This chain connects TRBV5-1 to TRBJ2-3; D possibly corresponds to TRBD1 (5 bases). The V gene lost 2 bases and the J gene lost 1 base, with 11 bases spanning the gap. Germline-derived CDR1 and CDR2 are SGHRS and YFSETQ. The length of the CDR3 is 15 residues. CDR3 sequence reads: CASSFQGFGTDTQYF. The CDR3 DNA reads as TGCGCCAGCAGCTTCCAGGGTTTTGGCACAGATACGCAGTATTTT.

V gene TRBV7-9 combines with J gene TRBJ2-7, with D hard to call. The CDR3 totals 13 residues. V was shortened by 4 bases and J by 2 bases, with 9 bases between the two germline ends. In germline, CDR1 is SEHNR, CDR2 FQNEAQ (reference sequence). The CDR3 bases are TGTGCCAGCAGCTCCAGAGACACCTACGAGCAGTACTTC. Protein product: CASSSRDTYEQYF.

The V and J genes are TRBV7-9 and TRBJ1-2, with D possibly matching TRBD1 (6 bases). The germline V gene has CDR1 SEHNR and CDR2 FQNEAQ (reference sequence). Trimming took off 2 bases at V and 5 bases at J, with 9 bases between the two ends. The CDR3 length is 13 residues. CDR3 nucleotides: TGTGCCAGCAGCTTACTCACAGGGTATGGCTACACCTTC. It codes for CASSLLTGYGYTF.

V and J are TRBV5-5 and TRBJ1-2; TRBD1 aligns across 9 bases. J lost 8 bases, V lost 4 bases, and 6 bases had no gene match. Germline assignment: CDR1 SGHKS and CDR2 YYEKEE (reference sequence). This CDR3 contains 13 residues. In DNA, the CDR3 is TGTGCCAGCAGCGAGGGGACAGGGTGGGGCTACACCTTC. This gives the protein CASSEGTGWGYTF.

The chain is built from TRBV3-1 (or the pseudogene TRBV3-2) and TRBJ2-5; TRBD2 agrees at 10 bases. Germline trimming cut 4 bases from V and 5 bases from J; bases unmatched to any gene: 4. This CDR3 has 14 residues. Germline V gene lookup returns CDR1 LGHDT and CDR2 YNNKEL (reference sequence). CDR3 in DNA: TGTGCCAGCAGCCTTAGCGGGAGGTCGGAGACCCAGTACTTC. As protein: CASSLSGRSETQYF.

The CDR3 sequence: CASRNRQGGYNEQFF. The CDR3 DNA follows: TGTGCCAGCAGGAATAGACAGGGTGGCTACAATGAGCAGTTCTTC. The chain carries TRBV2 and TRBJ2-1; 7 bases are shared with TRBD1. V lost 6 bases, J lost 3 bases, and 8 bases stayed unmatched. Germline-derived CDR1 and CDR2 are SNHLY and FYNNEI. This CDR3 has 15 amino acids.

The chain's CDR3 is CASRDRGAYEQYF. The CDR3 DNA follows: TGTGCCAGCAGAGACAGGGGAGCCTACGAGCAGTACTTC. The gene calls are TRBV25-1 and TRBJ2-7; 8 bases map to TRBD1. In germline, CDR1 is MGHDK, CDR2 SYGVNS. CDR3 length: 13 amino acids. Trimming took 6 bases from V and 2 from J; bases not matched to a gene: 3.

The chain joins TRBV11-2 to TRBJ2-7; tentatively, D is TRBD2 (6 bases). This CDR3 is built from 12 residues. V shed 3 bases and J shed 9 bases, with 12 bases lying between them. Germline V lookup: CDR1 SGHAT, CDR2 FQNNGV. In DNA, the CDR3 is TGTGCCAGCAGCTTTCCCGGGACTTGGCAGTACTTC. Protein sequence: CASSFPGTWQYF.

This clone has only a few counts. Other DNA variants within this sample encode the same CDR3. The chain joins TRBV24-1 to TRBJ2-5, with D unresolved. Germline lookup yields CDR1 KGHDR and CDR2 SFDVKD. The CDR3 length is 13 residues. Trimming took off 2 bases at V and 1 base at J, with 4 bases between the two ends. The CDR3 DNA reads as TGTGCCACCAGTGATTCCTCCCAAGAGACCCAGTACTTC. Translation: CATSDSSQETQYF.

The chain combines TRBV5-4 with TRBJ1-4, with 8 bases fitting TRBD1. This CDR3 has 14 residues. Trimming at V came to 7 bases and at J to 8 bases, leaving 10 bases not matched to a gene. From germline, CDR1 is SGHNT and CDR2 YYREEE (reference sequence). The CDR3 sequence: CASAIDRGVEKLFF. The CDR3 DNA reads TGTGCCAGCGCTATTGACAGGGGAGTGGAAAAACTGTTTTTT.

A few counts support this clone. This chain connects TRBV7-9 to TRBJ1-2; D remains unclear. The CDR3 spans 13 residues. V was trimmed by 7 bases and J by 6 bases, leaving 15 bases between them. Germline CDR1 is SEHNR and CDR2 is FQNEAQ (reference sequence). The chain's CDR3 is CASNFYPRDGYTF. CDR3 bases: TGTGCCAGCAACTTTTACCCTAGAGATGGCTACACCTTC.

The rearrangement joins TRBV7-6 to TRBJ2-5, with TRBD1 identical over 8 bases. This CDR3 has 16 amino acids. Trimming took 0 bases from V and 4 from J; bases not matched to a gene: 7. Germline V CDR1 and CDR2: SGHVS, FNYEAQ. The CDR3 is CASSLAWQGAGETQYF. DNA of the CDR3: TGTGCCAGCAGCTTAGCTTGGCAGGGGGCCGGAGAGACCCAGTACTTC.

The CDR3 here is CASSSNLGLAGGPRYEQYF. The CDR3 bases are TGTGCCAGCAGCTCGAATCTGGGACTAGCGGGAGGCCCGCGGTACGAGCAGTACTTC. V is TRBV5-6 and J is TRBJ2-7, with 15 bases that match TRBD2. CDR1 is SGHDT, CDR2 YYEEEE, per germline. This CDR3 is 19 amino acids long. With 3 bases clipped from V and 4 bases from J, the junction kept 14 bases outside the gene matches.

The chain employs TRBV9 and TRBJ1-2; the match to TRBD1 covers 8 bases. CDR1 is SGDLS, CDR2 YYNGEE, per germline. CDR3 length: 15 amino acids. After removal of 3 bases from V and 7 bases from J, the junction contained 11 bases not matched to a gene. The CDR3 region is CASSGGGRGLSGYTF. The CDR3 DNA follows: TGTGCCAGCAGCGGAGGGGGCAGGGGGCTCAGTGGCTACACCTTC.

CDR3: CASTQWGVIDTEAFF. Written as DNA, the CDR3 is TGCGCCAGCACTCAATGGGGGGTTATCGACACTGAAGCTTTCTTT. This rearrangement joins TRBV10-2 to TRBJ1-1, with D perhaps TRBD1 (5 bases). Trimming pared 7 bases from V and 3 bases from J, leaving 18 bases between. CDR1 and CDR2 from the germline V gene are WSHSY and SAAADI. This CDR3 region has 15 residues.

V is TRBV11-3 and J is TRBJ2-2; D unclear. Between the trimmed V and J ends, which lost 4 bases and 6 bases, there was a span of 6 bases. The CDR3 has 12 residues. CDR1 is SGHNT, CDR2 YENEEA, per germline. The CDR3 DNA reads as TGTGCCAGCAGCTACGGAGCCGGGGAGCTGTTTTTT. This gives the protein CASSYGAGELFF.

A note on this clone: Other DNA sequences in this specimen translate into the identical CDR3. The chain links TRBV5-1 to TRBJ1-5; D gene uncertain. CDR3 length: 13 residues. Trimming removed 0 bases at V and 7 bases at J, with 8 bases between. Per germline, CDR1 SGHRS and CDR2 YFSETQ. In nucleotides, the CDR3 is TGCGCCAGCAGCTTGGGGACGGGGCAGCCCCAGCATTTT. Residues: CASSLGTGQPQHF.

This chain links TRBV6-5 with TRBJ2-7; D not certain. Trimming left V 0 bases short and J 7 bases short, with 16 bases between. This CDR3 has 15 amino acids. Germline V gives CDR1 MNHEY, CDR2 SVGAGI. The chain's CDR3 is CASSYSVKATREQYF. The CDR3, as DNA: TGTGCCAGCAGTTACTCGGTGAAGGCGACGCGGGAGCAGTACTTC.